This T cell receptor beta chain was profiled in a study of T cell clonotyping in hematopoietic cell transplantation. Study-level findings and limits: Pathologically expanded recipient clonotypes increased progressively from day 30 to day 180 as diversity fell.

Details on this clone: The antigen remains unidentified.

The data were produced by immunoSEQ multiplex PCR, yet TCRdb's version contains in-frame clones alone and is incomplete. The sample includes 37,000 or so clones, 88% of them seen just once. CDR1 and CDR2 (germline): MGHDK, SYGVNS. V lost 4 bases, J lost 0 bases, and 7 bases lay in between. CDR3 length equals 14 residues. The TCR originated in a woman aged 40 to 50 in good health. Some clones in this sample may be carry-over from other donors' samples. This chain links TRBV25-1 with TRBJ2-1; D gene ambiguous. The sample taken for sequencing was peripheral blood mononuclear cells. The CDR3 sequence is CASSVWSSYNEQFF. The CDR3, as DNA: TGTGCCAGCAGTGTATGGAGCTCCTACAATGAGCAGTTCTTC.